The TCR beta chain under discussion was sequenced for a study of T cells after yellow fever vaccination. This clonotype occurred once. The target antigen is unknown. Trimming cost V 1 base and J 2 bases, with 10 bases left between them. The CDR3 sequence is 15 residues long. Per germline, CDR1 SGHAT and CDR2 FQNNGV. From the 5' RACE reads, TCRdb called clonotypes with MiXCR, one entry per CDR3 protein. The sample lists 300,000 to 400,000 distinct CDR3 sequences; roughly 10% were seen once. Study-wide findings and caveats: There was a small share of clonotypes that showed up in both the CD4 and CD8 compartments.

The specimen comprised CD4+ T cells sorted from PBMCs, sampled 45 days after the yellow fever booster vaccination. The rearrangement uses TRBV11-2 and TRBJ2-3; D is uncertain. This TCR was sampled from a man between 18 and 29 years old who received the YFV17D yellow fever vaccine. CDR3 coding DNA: TGTGCCAGCAGCTTAGGTATATCCACCACAGATACGCAGTATTTT. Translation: CASSLGISTTDTQYF.